These 9 T cell receptor beta chains share one sample of origin, sequenced in a study of molecular identifiers for immune sequencing clone quantification. TCRdb itself ran the PCR reads through MiXCR, one entry per CDR3 protein. The data show some 40,000 distinct CDR3 sequences, approximately 17% seen once. Input material: naive CD8+ T cells from blood, with Jurkat cell RNA spiked in. Subset given: FACS-sorted CD8+CD4-CCR7+CD45RA+ naive T cells. The source is a human donor in good health. Some libraries in this study had Jurkat cell RNA spiked in.

Points on this clonotype: The junction and the germline gene differ at one end; a read error may be behind it. The chain combines TRBV6-6 with TRBJ2-5; TRBD1 matches at 8 bases. The CDR3 covers 14 residues. CDR1 and CDR2 (germline): MNHNY, SVGAGI (reference sequence). CDR3 residues: CASTFRGREETQHF. As DNA, the CDR3 is TGTGCCAGCACCTTCAGGGGGCGGGAAGAGACCCAGCACTTC.

Many counts were recorded for this clonotype. The rearrangement links TRBV5-6 to TRBJ2-7, with D uncertain. Germline loops: CDR1 SGHDT, CDR2 YYEEEE. Trimming took 3 bases from V and 0 from J, leaving 4 bases between them. CDR3 length equals 12 residues. This CDR3 is CASSWSSYEQYF. CDR3 sequence (DNA): TGTGCCAGCAGCTGGAGCTCCTACGAGCAGTACTTC.

This clonotype has at least ten counts. The chain employs TRBV7-9 and TRBJ2-5; possible D gene TRBD2, 6 bases. With 4 bases removed from V and 2 bases from J, the gap between germline ends came to 8 bases. This CDR3 contains 13 residues. Per germline, CDR1 SEHNR and CDR2 FQNEAQ (reference sequence). CDR3 coding DNA: TGTGCCAGCAGCTCCGGACTACAAGAGACCCAGTACTTC. Translating it yields CASSSGLQETQYF.

At least ten counts were recorded for this clonotype. The V and J genes are TRBV28 and TRBJ2-1; D uncertain. CDR3 length equals 11 residues. V was pared by 4 bases and J by 4 bases, with 2 bases between. Germline V gene data show CDR1 as MDHEN and CDR2 as SYDVKM. The CDR3 protein is CASSYYNEQFF. The CDR3 DNA reads TGTGCCAGCAGTTATTACAATGAGCAGTTCTTC. Combining the CDR3 with reference TRBV28 and TRBJ2-1 gives the whole variable domain DVKVTQSSRYLVKRTGEKVFLECVQDMDHENMFWYRQDPGLGLRLIYFSYDVKMKEKGDIPEGYSVSREKKERFSLILESASTNQTSMYLCASSYYNEQFFGPGTRLTVL.

This clonotype was seen repeatedly, ten times or more. J is TRBJ2-5 and V is TRBV5-5; D perhaps matches TRBD2 (6 bases). The germline V gene has CDR1 SGHKS and CDR2 YYEKEE (reference sequence). This CDR3 region has 13 residues. Trimming stripped 6 bases from V and 5 bases from J, with 14 bases between. CDR3 residues: CASMIWGDETQYF. The CDR3 coding sequence is TGTGCCAGCATGATCTGGGGGGACGAGACCCAGTACTTC.

The V gene is TRBV12-3 or TRBV12-4, the J gene TRBJ2-1, with D possibly matching TRBD2 (5 bases). This CDR3 has 13 amino acids. V was pared by 4 bases and J by 4 bases, with 8 bases between. The CDR3 nucleotides are TGTGCCAGCAGTTCAACTAGTTACAATGAGCAGTTCTTC. It yields the protein CASSSTSYNEQFF.

This clonotype was observed at least ten times. V usage is TRBV4-2 and J usage is TRBJ2-7; 9 nucleotides match TRBD1. Germline assignment: CDR1 LGHNA and CDR2 YNFKEQ. Losses at the gene ends were 2 bases for V and 6 bases for J; bases not matched to a gene: 11. The CDR3 sequence is 16 residues long. The CDR3 loop reads CASSQLLRDREGEQYF. In DNA, the CDR3 is TGTGCCAGCAGCCAACTCCTCCGGGACAGGGAGGGCGAGCAGTACTTC.

This clonotype was detected ten times or more. The chain couples TRBV10-3 to TRBJ2-7; maybe TRBD2 (5 bases). The CDR3 sequence is 12 residues long. The germline CDR1 and CDR2 sequences are ENHRY and SYGVKD. Trimming pared 4 bases from V and 7 bases from J, leaving 11 bases between. The CDR3 bases are TGTGCCATCAGTGCCCCCCCGGGAGAGCAGTACTTC. Amino acid sequence: CAISAPPGEQYF.

This clonotype showed up many times. The genes are TRBV18 and TRBJ2-7; 9 positions match TRBD2. V lost 0 bases and J lost 4; bases outside the gene matches: 7. This CDR3 contains 16 residues. Germline loops: CDR1 KGHSH, CDR2 LQKENI. CDR3 sequence reads: CASSPPASGMSYEQYF. The DNA for the CDR3 is TGTGCCAGCTCACCACCTGCTAGCGGGATGTCTTACGAGCAGTACTTC.